These T cell receptor beta chains were read from a single sample in a study of T cell responses to AZD1222 COVID-19 vaccine. Assay used: immunoSEQ multiplex PCR; TCRdb lists only in-frame clones, some missing. The sample consists of about 130,000 clones, more than 85% of them appearing once. The specimen comprised peripheral blood, sampled 28 days after the second AZD1222 dose. The receptors were sampled from an adult who received the AZD1222 COVID-19 vaccine. Both conserved end residues are part of each CDR3. Fields, in order: CDR3 DNA, CDR3 protein, CDR3 length, V gene, D gene, clone size, J gene. The D gene is left open where the match is weak. Clone sizes are given selectively: once, few, many, or a class where the clone is expanded.

TGTGCCAGCAGCTTCACAGCTAACTATGGCTACACCTTC | CASSFTANYGYTF | 13 | TRBV5-6 | NA | NA | TRBJ1-2
TGTGCCAGCAGCCAAGATGTAGGGTTCGGGGAACGGAAGAACATTCAGTACTTC | CASSQDVGFGERKNIQYF | 18 | TRBV3-1/TRBV3-2 | NA | NA | TRBJ2-4
TGCGCCAGCAGCTTGGCGGCAGGGGGCGTGGGTACCGGGGAGCTGTTTTTT | CASSLAAGGVGTGELFF | 17 | TRBV5-1 | TRBD1 | NA | TRBJ2-2
TGTGCCTGGAGGGGCGCCTATACCCCGTTTAACACTGAAGCTTTCTTT | CAWRGAYTPFNTEAFF | 16 | TRBV30 | NA | NA | TRBJ1-1
TGTGCCAGCAGTTTACAGGAGGACTATGGCTACACCTTC | CASSLQEDYGYTF | 13 | TRBV12-3/TRBV12-4 | NA | NA | TRBJ1-2
TGTGCCAGCAGCCACAGCATTTTCTATGGCTACACCTTC | CASSHSIFYGYTF | 13 | TRBV3-1/TRBV3-2 | NA | NA | TRBJ1-2
TGTGCCAGTAGTATCTTGACAGATGGAAGCACTGAAGCTTTCTTT | CASSILTDGSTEAFF | 15 | TRBV19 | NA | NA | TRBJ1-1
TGTGCCAGCTCAACCGGCAGGGGAGGAGAAAAACTGTTTTTT | CASSTGRGGEKLFF | 14 | TRBV18 | NA | NA | TRBJ1-4
TGTGCCAGCAGCTTGGAAGGGGGGGGCACAGATACGCAGTATTTT | CASSLEGGGTDTQYF | 15 | TRBV5-8 | NA | NA | TRBJ2-3
TGTGCCAGCTCACCGGGCCTCTCCGATCAGCCCCAGCATTTT | CASSPGLSDQPQHF | 14 | TRBV18 | NA | NA | TRBJ1-5
TGTGCCAGCAGAGCTTCAGGCGGGAGAAATGCAGATACGCAGTATTTT | CASRASGGRNADTQYF | 16 | TRBV6-4 | TRBD2 | NA | TRBJ2-3
TGTGCCAGCAGTTACTCCGCCGGGTTCGGGGATTCACCCCTCCACTTT | CASSYSAGFGDSPLHF | 16 | TRBV6-5 | NA | NA | TRBJ1-6
TGTGCCAGCAGTTCCCGACAGGGGGCTAGGGAAAATGAGCAGTTCTTC | CASSSRQGARENEQFF | 16 | TRBV6-2/TRBV6-3 | TRBD1 | NA | TRBJ2-1
TGTGCCAGCAGCCCCGGGACAGTATATAATTCACCCCTCCACTTT | CASSPGTVYNSPLHF | 15 | TRBV6-5 | TRBD1 | NA | TRBJ1-6
TGTGCCAGCTCCCGAGAAGAGTACGAGCAGTACTTC | CASSREEYEQYF | 12 | TRBV18 | NA | NA | TRBJ2-7
TGTGCCAGTAGTCACCTGGGCACTAATGAAAAACTGTTTTTT | CASSHLGTNEKLFF | 14 | TRBV19 | NA | NA | TRBJ1-4
TGTGCCAGCAGCGGCTCTAGCGGGCCCTACAATGAGCAGTTCTTC | CASSGSSGPYNEQFF | 15 | TRBV11-3 | TRBD2 | few | TRBJ2-1
TGCGCCAGCAGCCCCATGACAGGGGGGAGCACTGAAGCTTTCTTT | CASSPMTGGSTEAFF | 15 | TRBV4-1 | TRBD1 | NA | TRBJ1-1
TGCGCCAGCAGCTTGGGTGTAGCGGGGCTTACCCAAGAGACCCAGTACTTC | CASSLGVAGLTQETQYF | 17 | TRBV5-1 | TRBD2 | NA | TRBJ2-5
TGTGCCAGCAGTACAATAGGGTTAGATGGCTACACCTTC | CASSTIGLDGYTF | 13 | TRBV6-5 | NA | NA | TRBJ1-2
TGTGCCAGCAGCTTGTATCCCGATGGTAGCTCACCCCTCCACTTT | CASSLYPDGSSPLHF | 15 | TRBV5-6 | NA | NA | TRBJ1-6
TGTGCCAGCAGCCAAGATTCCTTGACCGGTGGCTACACCTTC | CASSQDSLTGGYTF | 14 | TRBV3-1/TRBV3-2 | NA | NA | TRBJ1-2
TGTGCCACCAGTGATTTGGGGCTAGCGGGAGCCTCCTACAATGAGCAGTTCTTC | CATSDLGLAGASYNEQFF | 18 | TRBV24-1 | TRBD2 | NA | TRBJ2-1
TGTGCCATCAGTGACAAGGACAGGGGGAATCAGCCCCAGCATTTT | CAISDKDRGNQPQHF | 15 | TRBV10-3 | TRBD1 | NA | TRBJ1-5
TGTGCCAGCAGCCGGGACGAGTCGTCGGCTTTCTTT | CASSRDESSAFF | 12 | TRBV5-6 | NA | once | TRBJ1-1
TGTGCCAGCAGCTTCGCGGGCCGGTCCTACAATGAGCAGTTCTTC | CASSFAGRSYNEQFF | 15 | TRBV7-8 | NA | NA | TRBJ2-1
TGTGCCAGCTCACCAGGAGGGAGGGGTAACAATGAGCAGTTCTTC | CASSPGGRGNNEQFF | 15 | TRBV18 | TRBD2 | NA | TRBJ2-1
TGTGCCAGCCGGCGGGGTGCGGGGAACACTGAAGCTTTCTTT | CASRRGAGNTEAFF | 14 | TRBV28 | NA | NA | TRBJ1-1
TGTGCCATCAGTGGATACCCGGGACTAGGGAGCACAGATACGCAGTATTTT | CAISGYPGLGSTDTQYF | 17 | TRBV10-3 | TRBD2 | NA | TRBJ2-3
TGTGCCAGTAGCCCCAGGACGGGGGGCGGGAATCAGCCCCAGCATTTT | CASSPRTGGGNQPQHF | 16 | TRBV19 | NA | once | TRBJ1-5
TGTGCCAGCAGCTCGCTAGCGGGAGGGGAGCAGTTCTTC | CASSSLAGGEQFF | 13 | TRBV11-3 | TRBD2 | NA | TRBJ2-1
TGTGCCAGCAGTGAAGGGACAGGACCGGCGTGCACCTTC | CASSEGTGPACTF | 13 | TRBV2 | TRBD1 | NA | TRBJ1-2
TGTGCCAGTAGTACCCTGTTCGGGGAATTCAACTATGGCTACACCTTC | CASSTLFGEFNYGYTF | 16 | TRBV19 | NA | NA | TRBJ1-2
TGTGCCAGCTCTGACGGTCCGGCCAGGGGGATTGTACAGCCCCAGCATTTT | CASSDGPARGIVQPQHF | 17 | TRBV18 | TRBD1 | NA | TRBJ1-5
TGTGCCAGCAGCACACGACTAGCGGGCCCCCTCAATGAGCAGTTCTTC | CASSTRLAGPLNEQFF | 16 | TRBV11-2 | TRBD2 | NA | TRBJ2-1
TGTGCCAGCAGTCCCCGAAGGGGTATCAATCAGCCCCAGCATTTT | CASSPRRGINQPQHF | 15 | TRBV6-5 | NA | NA | TRBJ1-5
TGTGCCTGGAGTGGGGACAGGGCCACCTATGGCTACACCTTC | CAWSGDRATYGYTF | 14 | TRBV30 | TRBD1 | NA | TRBJ1-2
TGCGCCAGCAGCCAAGTCTTCGGCGGGCACACTGAAGCTTTCTTT | CASSQVFGGHTEAFF | 15 | TRBV4-1 | NA | NA | TRBJ1-1
TGCGCCAGCAGTGACCACAGGGGAATCGGGAGAAACACCATATATTTT | CASSDHRGIGRNTIYF | 16 | TRBV10-2 | TRBD1 | NA | TRBJ1-3
TGTGCCAGCAGGCGGGACAGCACAGATACGCAGTATTTT | CASRRDSTDTQYF | 13 | TRBV3-1/TRBV3-2 | NA | NA | TRBJ2-3
TGTGCCAGCAGCGTAGTGGGACAGGGGTTATTAGAGGCTGAAGCTTTCTTT | CASSVVGQGLLEAEAFF | 17 | TRBV9 | TRBD1 | once | TRBJ1-1
TGTGCCAGCAGCTTAGGTTCGACTGGGGGAGCAGATACGCAGTATTTT | CASSLGSTGGADTQYF | 16 | TRBV11-3 | NA | NA | TRBJ2-3
TGTGCCAGCAGCCAGGGGGCGTCAGAGACCCAGTACTTC | CASSQGASETQYF | 13 | TRBV11-2 | TRBD1 | NA | TRBJ2-5
TGCGCCAGCACCCTCCTGCCCGGGACTAACCAAGAGACCCAGTACTTC | CASTLLPGTNQETQYF | 16 | TRBV5-1 | TRBD2 | NA | TRBJ2-5